This TCR beta chain was captured in a study of T cells in narcolepsy (dated by TCRdb to the late 2010s). Some background on the complete study: Patients with narcolepsy type 1 or type 2 (NT1, NT2) were enrolled in the study together with healthy control donors. The study sought autoreactive T cells targeting hypocretin neuron self-antigens (hypocretin, TRIB2) in narcolepsy patients, using TCR Vbeta sequencing to track clonotypes in blood and CSF. General study outcomes and caveats: Plots comparing CSF and blood CD4+ T cell clonotypes from the same patient highlighted HCRT-specific and TRIB2-specific autoreactive clonotypes. Numbers of sequenced blood memory CD4+ clonotypes were comparable, with averages of 38,000 to 40,000 in patients and fewer than 35,000 in controls. According to the report, autoreactive clonotypes were detected serially in the blood of the same patients and of different patients, but not in healthy controls. Some blood memory CD4+ repertoires from patients and controls contained no sequences matching autoreactive T cell clones.

As to this clone: No cognate antigen has been identified for it. No much larger clone is present one base from it, and per-base qualities are unavailable.

For TCR Vbeta sequencing, memory CD4+ T cells were sorted ex vivo from the peripheral blood of both healthy controls and narcolepsy patients. The method behind the library was the immunoSEQ multiplex PCR assay. What TCRdb holds here is the immuneACCESS table cut down to in-frame rearrangements. Part of the clones is not present; checked against another copy, under half of the missing clones reflect an unresolved V gene, and the others are unexplained. Recorded for this sample are tens of thousands of clones; about four fifths of them occurred a single time. Of the sample, around 0.99% falls within the top ten clones. Trimming at the junction amounts to 8 bases on V and 11 bases on J, and the germline ends lie 24 bases apart. The CDR3 numbers 14 residues from cysteine through phenylalanine. The entry retains the CDR3 DNA only, 42 bases that are in frame from base 1. CDR1 and CDR2 were assigned from the germline V gene as SNHLY and FYNNEI.

The sequence joins TRBV2 to TRBJ2-5, and possibly TRBD2, on 7 matching bases. The sequencing sample was made of memory (CD45RA-) CD4+ T cells from blood. What the cell subset or site label conveys for this sample: memory T cells sorted ex vivo from peripheral blood. The receptor was isolated from a human donor in good health. The DNA sequence is given as TGTGCCAGCGGCCTTAAGGGGGGGGCCGGGGAGCAGTACTTC. Translated, it gives CASGLKGGAGEQYF.